These 15 T cell receptor beta chains originate from one sample sequenced in a study of cytomegalovirus exposure and HLA in healthy donors (dated by TCRdb to the late 2010s). Library generation was performed with the immunoSEQ multiplex PCR assay. For the multiplex PCR, a mixture combining 60 forward primers for TCR Vbeta segments and 13 reverse primers for TCR Jbeta segments was used. Sourced from immuneACCESS, this table was stored by TCRdb with only in-frame sequences that have V and J called. A share of the clones is absent; for the studies checked, an unresolved V gene accounts for under half, and the remainder has no known explanation. Here the sample has some 130,000 clones; 65% to 90% occur a single time. Clones ranked in the top ten supply 1.2% of the sample. The specimen was PBMCs. These receptors came from a girl aged 2 to 9 in good health and CMV-seronegative.

V is TRBV10-3 and J is TRBJ2-2, with TRBD2 matching 10 bases. CDR1 is ENHRY, CDR2 SYGVKD, per germline. This CDR3 comprises 16 residues. The trim removed 2 bases at V and 4 bases at J, leaving 4 bases unmatched. This CDR3 is CAISESSGGATGELFF. DNA of the CDR3: TGTGCCATCAGTGAGAGCAGCGGGGGGGCCACCGGGGAGCTGTTTTTT.

The chain couples TRBV7-9 to TRBJ2-3, with D possibly matching TRBD2 (5 bases). The length of the CDR3 is 16 residues. Per germline, CDR1 SEHNR and CDR2 FQNEAQ (reference sequence). Trimming cost V 1 base and J 5 bases, with 16 bases left between them. CDR3 loop: CASSLGQRGAGDTQYF. The CDR3 coding sequence is TGTGCCAGCAGCTTAGGTCAGCGCGGTGCGGGAGATACGCAGTATTTT.

This clone occurred once. The germline gene is not matched at one end of the junction; a read error may be the cause. The rearrangement links TRBV7-3 to TRBJ2-5, with D maybe TRBD2 (7 bases). Germline assignment: CDR1 SGHTA and CDR2 FQGTGA. The CDR3 has 15 amino acids. CDR3 loop: CASSKGGADQEAQYF. DNA for the CDR3: TGTGCCAGCAGCAAGGGGGGGGCGGATCAAGAGGCCCAGTACTTC.

The V and J genes are TRBV7-6 and TRBJ2-3; 9 bases fit TRBD1. The junction had 9 bases not matched to a gene; V was cut back by 5 bases and J by 3 bases. The CDR3 sequence is 16 residues long. Germline CDR1 and CDR2: SGHVS and FNYEAQ. CDR3 nucleotide sequence: TGTGCCAGCAGCGAACTTGGGACAGGGTTGACAGATACGCAGTATTTT. As protein: CASSELGTGLTDTQYF.

This clone occurred a few times. The chain has TRBV2 and TRBJ1-1, with D hard to call. V shed 6 bases and J shed 3 bases, with 11 bases lying between them. CDR3 length: 13 amino acids. Per germline, CDR1 SNHLY and CDR2 FYNNEI. The chain's CDR3 is CASRVGRDTEAFF. The CDR3 DNA reads as TGTGCCAGCAGAGTCGGTCGGGACACTGAAGCTTTCTTT. Based on the CDR3 plus reference TRBV2 and TRBJ1-1, the full variable domain is EPEVTQTPSHQVTQMGQEVILRCVPISNHLYFYWYRQILGQKVEFLVSFYNNEISEKSEIFDDQFSVERPDGSNFTLKIRSTKLEDSAMYFCASRVGRDTEAFFGQGTRLTVV.

This clone was counted only a few times. The V call is TRBV7-3, the J call TRBJ2-1; weak D call: TRBD1 (6 bases). Germline V gene sequence: CDR1 SGHTA, CDR2 FQGTGA. Trimming left V 3 bases short and J 3 bases short, with 12 bases between. The CDR3 contains 15 residues. The CDR3 sequence is CASSFPGQRYNEQFF. The CDR3 DNA is TGTGCCAGCAGCTTCCCGGGACAACGCTACAATGAGCAGTTCTTC.

The chain uses TRBV28 and TRBJ1-2; D gene ambiguous. Germline V gene sequence: CDR1 MDHEN, CDR2 SYDVKM. CDR3 size: 12 residues. V was cut by 5 bases and J by 6 bases, with 10 bases left in between. The CDR3 DNA is TGTGCCAGCAGTCGCGACATCCATGGCTACACCTTC. It translates to CASSRDIHGYTF.

This chain uses TRBV7-9 with TRBJ2-7, with D tentatively TRBD1 (6 bases). The CDR3 sequence is 16 residues long. Germline V gene sequence: CDR1 SEHNR, CDR2 FQNEAQ (reference sequence). V lost 4 bases, J lost 0 bases, and 16 bases lay in between. CDR3 loop: CASSSLDSSSSYEQYF. The CDR3 coding sequence is TGTGCCAGCAGCTCCCTGGACAGCTCCAGCTCCTACGAGCAGTACTTC.

The rearrangement joins TRBV4-3 to TRBJ2-1; no firm D call. Per the germline V gene, CDR1 is LGHNA and CDR2 is YSLEER. Trimming shortened V by 1 base and J by 3 bases, and 4 bases separated the two germline ends. The CDR3 totals 13 residues. CDR3 protein: CASSQAVYNEQFF. The DNA of the CDR3 is TGCGCCAGCAGCCAAGCCGTCTACAATGAGCAGTTCTTC.

This chain connects TRBV30 to TRBJ2-7; 10 bases match TRBD1. V trimming: 5 bases; J trimming: 4 bases; junction bases outside the gene matches: 5. Per germline, CDR1 GTSNPN and CDR2 SVGIG (reference sequence). This CDR3 has 13 amino acids. CDR3 amino acids: CAWGTGVNYEQYF. The CDR3 DNA sequence: TGTGCCTGGGGGACAGGGGTGAATTACGAGCAGTACTTC.

This chain uses TRBV4-1 with TRBJ2-7; D remains unclear. Per the germline V gene, CDR1 is MGHRA and CDR2 is YSYEKL. This CDR3 comprises 13 residues. The germline V and J ends were trimmed by 4 bases and 3 bases, with 10 bases remaining between them. The CDR3 is CASSRQQFYEQYF. In DNA form, the CDR3 reads TGCGCCAGCAGCCGACAACAATTCTACGAGCAGTACTTC.

This chain joins TRBV28 and TRBJ2-7, with D perhaps matching TRBD1 (6 bases). Trimming stripped 10 bases from V and 3 bases from J, with 19 bases between. Per the germline V gene, CDR1 is MDHEN and CDR2 is SYDVKM. CDR3 length: 14 residues. For the CDR3, the DNA is TGTGCCACTCGTTTTCCAGGGGCGAACTACGAGCAGTACTTC. Encoded protein: CATRFPGANYEQYF.

V usage is TRBV7-3 and J usage is TRBJ2-1; 7 bases align to TRBD1. V dropped 4 bases and J dropped 0; count of bases not matched to a gene: 9. Per germline, CDR1 SGHTA and CDR2 FQGTGA. The CDR3 extends over 17 amino acids. CDR3 sequence (DNA): TGTGCCAGCAGCTCTCACAGGGGTCGGAGCTCCTACAATGAGCAGTTCTTC. Protein: CASSSHRGRSSYNEQFF.

The chain recombines TRBV6-1 with TRBJ2-7; TRBD2 aligns across 13 bases. Trimming cost V 2 bases and J 2 bases; bases outside gene matches: 6. The CDR3 runs to 17 residues. The germline CDR1 and CDR2 sequences are MNHNS and SASEGT. CDR3 nucleotides: TGTGCCAGCAGTGAATTAGGACTAGCGGGAGAACCCTACGAGCAGTACTTC. Residues: CASSELGLAGEPYEQYF.

The chain combines TRBV6-5 with TRBJ1-1; D is unclear. V was pared by 5 bases and J by 0 bases, with 7 bases between. This CDR3 comprises 13 residues. Per the germline V gene, CDR1 is MNHEY and CDR2 is SVGAGI. The DNA for the CDR3 is TGTGCCAGCAGTGACACTTTGAACACTGAAGCTTTCTTT. Translation: CASSDTLNTEAFF.